The sequence of this T cell receptor (beta chain) was determined in a study of blood T cells in healthy people across ages. Concerning this clonotype: The conserved final phenylalanine or tryptophan is absent from the CDR3, which likely points to a read error.

Per the germline V gene, CDR1 is DFQATT and CDR2 is SNEGSKA (reference sequence). Trimming stripped 0 bases from V and 6 bases from J, with 18 bases between. CDR3 length: 15 amino acids. Primers used in a second PCR of roughly 6 to 11 cycles were a sample-barcoded 5' primer and a J-beta primer mix. TCRdb analysed the 5' RACE reads with MiXCR anew, one entry per CDR3 protein. The table shows fewer than 1,000,000 distinct CDR3 sequences, with roughly 44% occurring only once. V is TRBV20-1 and J is TRBJ2-7; the D gene is possibly TRBD1 (7 bases). This receptor was identified in a man in his sixties in good health. Sequenced input: blood. The CDR3: CSAREGAGGRVEQYI. The CDR3 DNA is TGCAGTGCTAGAGAAGGGGCAGGGGGGCGGGTCGAGCAGTACATC.